One and the same sample provided the 13 T cell receptor beta chains below, sequenced in a study of control samples from healthy donors and cancer patients. The method was immunoSEQ multiplex PCR; TCRdb's version includes in-frame clones alone and lacks a portion of them. The sample lists 70,000 or so clones, around nine tenths occurring once. Specimen: PBMCs. The receptors stem from a man in his 60s with lung cancer.

The J gene is TRBJ2-7, the V gene TRBV11-2, with D uncertain. CDR1 is SGHAT, CDR2 FQNNGV, per germline. V was cut by 3 bases and J by 0 bases, with 9 bases left in between. The length of the CDR3 is 14 residues. CDR3: CASSFVDFSYEQYF. CDR3 DNA sequence: TGTGCCAGCAGCTTTGTTGACTTCTCCTACGAGCAGTACTTC. Variable domain in full (rest from reference TRBV11-2 and TRBJ2-7): EAGVAQSPRYKIIEKRQSVAFWCNPISGHATLYWYQQILGQGPKLLIQFQNNGVVDDSQLPKDRFSAERLKGVDSTLKIQPAKLEDSAVYLCASSFVDFSYEQYFGPGTRLTVT.

The chain has TRBV18 and TRBJ2-5; 7 nucleotides agree with TRBD1. CDR1 KGHSH and CDR2 LQKENI come from the germline V gene. V shed 3 bases, J shed 5 bases, and the junction held 6 bases outside the gene matches. This CDR3 has 14 amino acids. The CDR3 here is CASSPPGQLETQYF. The CDR3, as DNA: TGTGCCAGCTCACCTCCGGGACAGTTGGAGACCCAGTACTTC. The variable domain in full, completed from reference TRBV18 and TRBJ2-5, reads NAGVMQNPRHLVRRRGQEARLRCSPMKGHSHVYWYRQLPEEGLKFMVYLQKENIIDESGMPKERFSAEFPKEGPSILRIQQVVRGDSAAYFCASSPPGQLETQYFGPGTRLLVL.

This clone has a single count. The CDR3 protein is CASSEVGLQETQYF. The DNA for the CDR3 is TGTGCCAGCAGTGAAGTAGGCCTCCAAGAGACCCAGTACTTC. V usage is TRBV25-1 and J usage is TRBJ2-5; D not certain. CDR3 length: 14 residues. The V end was cut by 2 bases, the J end by 1 base, with 8 bases between. Germline V gene sequence: CDR1 MGHDK, CDR2 SYGVNS.

The J gene is TRBJ1-2, the V gene TRBV7-8; D remains unclear. The V gene's germline CDR1 is SGHVS and CDR2 FQNEAQ. CDR3 size: 13 residues. The germline V and J ends were trimmed by 2 bases and 3 bases, with 7 bases remaining between them. The CDR3 is CASSLSWDYGYTF. The CDR3, as DNA: TGTGCCAGCAGCTTAAGTTGGGACTATGGCTACACCTTC. Supplemented by reference TRBV7-8 and TRBJ1-2, the full variable domain reads GAGVSQSPRYKVAKRGQDVALRCDPISGHVSLFWYQQALGQGPEFLTYFQNEAQLDKSGLPSDRFFAERPEGSVSTLKIQRTQQEDSAVYLCASSLSWDYGYTFGSGTRLTVV.

The genes are TRBV6-5 and TRBJ1-5; D is uncertain. This CDR3 contains 14 residues. Trimming took 0 bases from V and 7 from J, leaving 10 bases between them. CDR1 is MNHEY, CDR2 SVGAGI, per germline. The CDR3 protein is CASSYSMVSQPQHF. The DNA for the CDR3 is TGTGCCAGCAGTTACTCGATGGTTTCCCAGCCCCAGCATTTT.

The chain couples TRBV6-2 or TRBV6-3 to TRBJ1-5; 7 positions match TRBD1. J lost 6 bases, V lost 5 bases, and 4 bases had no gene match. The CDR3 length is 13 residues. Germline V lookup: CDR1 MNHEY, CDR2 SVGEGT. The DNA of the CDR3 is TGTGCCAGCAGTAGACAGGGTACTCAGCCCCAGCATTTT. Translation gives CASSRQGTQPQHF.

The chain is built from TRBV14 and TRBJ2-5; D may be TRBD2 (6 bases). Germline loops: CDR1 SGHDN, CDR2 FVKESK. This CDR3 is 17 amino acids long. The germline V and J ends were trimmed by 0 bases and 5 bases, with 19 bases remaining between them. The CDR3 coding sequence is TGTGCCAGCAGCCAAGATACGGGACTCTCTGCCGCGGAGACCCAGTACTTC. The encoded protein is CASSQDTGLSAAETQYF.

The CDR3 loop is CASSGRDSDSYNEQFF. As DNA, the CDR3 is TGTGCCAGTAGTGGCCGGGATTCAGATTCCTACAATGAGCAGTTCTTC. The V gene is TRBV19, the J gene TRBJ2-1; a weak D match, TRBD2 (5 bases). This CDR3 contains 16 residues. Germline V gene sequence: CDR1 LNHDA, CDR2 SQIVND (reference sequence). The V end was cut by 5 bases, the J end by 1 base, with 15 bases between.

The rearrangement links TRBV7-7 to TRBJ2-5; D possibly corresponds to TRBD1 (6 bases). This CDR3 comprises 14 residues. Germline V gene data show CDR1 as SSHAT and CDR2 as FNYEAQ (reference sequence). Deletions cut 5 bases from V and 2 bases from J, with 12 bases between. CDR3 nucleotides: TGTGCCAGCAGCGCGACAGGAGCGCAAGAGACCCAGTACTTC. This codes for CASSATGAQETQYF.

This clone showed up just once. This chain uses TRBV18 with TRBJ1-2, with 10 nucleotides matching TRBD1. CDR3 length: 14 amino acids. Germline-derived CDR1 and CDR2 are KGHSH and LQKENI. V lost 6 bases and J lost 6; bases outside the gene matches: 7. In DNA form, the CDR3 reads TGTGCCAGCTCGCCGGGACAGGGGACGAATGGCTACACCTTC. Translation: CASSPGQGTNGYTF.

The chain is built from TRBV7-2 and TRBJ1-5; D is possibly TRBD1 (5 bases). CDR3 length: 15 amino acids. Trimming removed 6 bases at V and 3 bases at J, with 15 bases between. Germline CDR1 SGHTA, CDR2 FQGNSA. CDR3 sequence (DNA): TGTGCCAGCAGTCCCAGCTCAGGGAACAATCAGCCCCAGCATTTT. It codes for CASSPSSGNNQPQHF.

V gene TRBV19 combines with J gene TRBJ2-6; perhaps TRBD1 as D (5 bases). V was pared by 7 bases and J by 0 bases, with 16 bases between. This CDR3 has 17 amino acids. CDR1 LNHDA and CDR2 SQIVND come from the germline V gene (reference sequence). The DNA of the CDR3 is TGTGCCAGTAAAGAAGAAGACAGCGTCTCTGGGGCCAACGTCCTGACTTTC. It yields the protein CASKEEDSVSGANVLTF.

This sequence joins TRBV29-1 and TRBJ2-3; no definite D call. The CDR3 is made up of 12 amino acids. V was cut by 7 bases and J by 2 bases, with 10 bases left in between. Germline values: CDR1 SQVTM, CDR2 ANQGSEA. DNA of the CDR3: TGCAGCGCTAGGGCCCCCACAGATACGCAGTATTTT. Residues: CSARAPTDTQYF.